The 29 T cell receptor beta chains presented below share a single source sample, sequenced in a study of T-cell reconstitution after alpha-beta-depleted transplantation in children. Unique molecular identifiers were used in preparing the TCRbeta library. MiXCR, applied by TCRdb to the PCR reads, yields one record per CDR3 protein. The data contain about 540,000 distinct CDR3 sequences, about 17% of them singletons. The sample was PBMCs from the stem cell graft donor, taken from the stem cell graft. The receptors here all came from a human donor who donated a stem cell graft to a child with acute lymphoblastic leukemia.

This clonotype has more than one count but fewer than ten. The chain employs TRBV12-3 or TRBV12-4 and TRBJ2-1, with TRBD2 matching 11 bases. The CDR3 length is 15 residues. V gave up 6 bases and J gave up 9 bases; unmatched junction bases: 10. CDR3 sequence reads: CASSPPGLAGGEQFF. DNA for the CDR3: TGTGCCAGCAGCCCCCCCGGACTAGCGGGCGGTGAGCAGTTCTTC.

The V and J genes are TRBV9 and TRBJ2-7, with a possible D match to TRBD2 (6 bases). This CDR3 is 14 amino acids long. V was pared by 0 bases and J by 4 bases, with 11 bases between. CDR1 and CDR2 from the germline V gene are SGDLS and YYNGEE. For the CDR3, the DNA is TGTGCCAGCAGCGTAGGCACGGGGGAGTACGAGCAGTACTTC. Residues: CASSVGTGEYEQYF.

This clonotype was counted only a few times. The genes are TRBV20-1 and TRBJ2-3; maybe TRBD1 (5 bases). The CDR3 is 13 amino acids. V gave up 2 bases and J gave up 1 base, with 7 bases separating them. Germline V gives CDR1 DFQATT, CDR2 SNEGSKA (reference sequence). CDR3 in DNA: TGCAGTGCTAGACAGGGCGGCACAGATACGCAGTATTTT. This codes for CSARQGGTDTQYF.

This chain links TRBV27 with TRBJ2-7, with 14 positions matching TRBD2. V was pared by 6 bases and J by 5 bases, with 9 bases of the junction left unmatched. Germline CDR1 is MNHEY and CDR2 is SMNVEV (reference sequence). The CDR3 is made up of 16 amino acids. CDR3 protein: CASRRIGTSGRNEQYF. CDR3 nucleotide sequence: TGTGCCAGCAGGCGGATCGGGACTAGCGGGAGAAACGAGCAGTACTTC.

This clonotype was counted only a few times. The chain uses TRBV7-9 and TRBJ2-4; no clear D gene. Germline loops: CDR1 SEHNR, CDR2 FQNEAQ (reference sequence). CDR3 length: 16 residues. V lost 0 bases and J 1 base, leaving 10 bases between the germline ends. CDR3 amino acids: CASSLALGLAKNIQYF. CDR3 sequence (DNA): TGTGCCAGCAGCTTAGCGTTGGGATTGGCCAAAAACATTCAGTACTTC.

This clonotype was recorded a few times. V and J are TRBV7-2 and TRBJ2-1, with 9 bases lining up with TRBD2. This CDR3 has 16 residues. The V gene's germline CDR1 is SGHTA and CDR2 FQGNSA. Unmatched junction bases numbered 1, after V lost 1 base and J lost 0 bases. DNA of the CDR3: TGTGCCAGCAGCTTAGGCGGGAGGGCCTCCTACAATGAGCAGTTCTTC. Its translation: CASSLGGRASYNEQFF. Complete variable domain (other parts from reference TRBV7-2 and TRBJ2-1): GAGVSQSPSNKVTEKGKDVELRCDPISGHTALYWYRQSLGQGLEFLIYFQGNSAPDKSGLPSDRFSAERTGGSVSTLTIQRTQQEDSAVYLCASSLGGRASYNEQFFGPGTRLTVL.

The CDR3 region is CASSLARGENIQYF. As DNA, the CDR3 is TGTGCCAGCAGCTTAGCTAGGGGGGAAAACATTCAGTACTTC. The chain carries TRBV7-6 and TRBJ2-4; TRBD1 or TRBD2 may be the D gene (6 bases each). This CDR3 comprises 14 residues. Germline V CDR1 and CDR2: SGHVS, FNYEAQ. The V and J ends lost 0 bases and 5 bases respectively, with 8 bases between them.

This clonotype came up a few times. The J gene is TRBJ2-2, the V gene TRBV3-1, with 7 bases identical to TRBD2. CDR3 length: 16 amino acids. J gave up 0 bases and V 1 base, and 2 bases lay outside the gene matches. The germline CDR1 and CDR2 sequences are LGHDT and YNNKEL (reference sequence). CDR3 sequence: CASSQGGGPNTGELFF. The CDR3 DNA follows: TGTGCCAGCAGCCAAGGGGGGGGACCGAACACCGGGGAGCTGTTTTTT.

This clonotype was observed a handful of times. The gene calls are TRBV4-2 and TRBJ2-7, with 15 bases matching TRBD2. CDR3 size: 18 residues. The trim removed 0 bases at V and 4 bases at J, leaving 7 bases unmatched. CDR1 is LGHNA and CDR2 is YNFKEQ in the germline V gene. The CDR3: CASSQDRRGTSGRYEQYF. CDR3 DNA: TGTGCCAGCAGCCAAGATAGGCGTGGGACTAGCGGGAGGTACGAGCAGTACTTC.

The chain recombines TRBV25-1 with TRBJ2-7; D is undetermined. Trimming shortened V by 1 base and J by 3 bases, and 4 bases separated the two germline ends. There are 12 residues in the CDR3. Per the germline V gene, CDR1 is MGHDK and CDR2 is SYGVNS. This CDR3 is CASSEWDYEQYF. The DNA of the CDR3 is TGTGCCAGCAGTGAATGGGACTACGAGCAGTACTTC.

The chain uses TRBV7-9 and TRBJ1-3, with TRBD1 as a possible D gene (6 bases). This CDR3 spans 17 amino acids. The V gene's germline CDR1 is SEHNR and CDR2 FQNEAQ (reference sequence). V gave up 1 base and J gave up 0 bases, with 13 bases separating them. The chain's CDR3 is CASSLDRVDYSGNTIYF. The CDR3 bases are TGTGCCAGCAGCTTAGACAGGGTGGATTACTCTGGAAACACCATATATTTT. The variable domain in full, with the rest retrieved from reference TRBV7-9 and TRBJ1-3, is DTGVSQNPRHKITKRGQNVTFRCDPISEHNRLYWYRQTLGQGPEFLTYFQNEAQLEKSRLLSDRFSAERPKGSFSTLEIQRTEQGDSAMYLCASSLDRVDYSGNTIYFGEGSWLTVV.

This clonotype came up a few times. The chain uses TRBV5-1 and TRBJ2-3, with no clear D. Trimming shortened V by 3 bases and J by 1 base, and 12 bases separated the two germline ends. Germline values: CDR1 SGHRS, CDR2 YFSETQ. CDR3 length: 15 amino acids. CDR3 bases: TGCGCCAGCAGCTCCCAGGATTTTGGCACAGATACGCAGTATTTT. Its protein is CASSSQDFGTDTQYF.

The chain uses TRBV6-6 and TRBJ2-1; D unclear. Germline assignment: CDR1 MNHNY and CDR2 SVGAGI (reference sequence). This CDR3 has 11 residues. The V end lost 7 bases, the J end lost 6 bases, and 7 bases lay between the germline ends. For the CDR3, the DNA is TGTGCCAGCACCACGTCCAATGAGCAGTTCTTC. It translates to CASTTSNEQFF.

This chain uses TRBV6-1 with TRBJ2-7; 9 nucleotides line up with TRBD2. CDR1 is MNHNS and CDR2 is SASEGT in the germline V gene. This CDR3 comprises 15 residues. V trimming: 6 bases; J trimming: 3 bases; junction bases outside the gene matches: 9. CDR3 sequence reads: CASRPSGGRDYEQYF. In DNA, the CDR3 is TGTGCCAGCAGGCCCAGCGGCGGGAGGGACTACGAGCAGTACTTC.

A single count supports this clonotype. The V and J genes are TRBV12-3 or TRBV12-4 and TRBJ2-7; a weak D match, TRBD2 (5 bases). This CDR3 comprises 12 residues. Trimming removed 8 bases at V and 7 bases at J, with 15 bases between. The DNA of the CDR3 is TGTGCCAGCGCAGACAAACGGAGGGAGCAGTACTTC. Its translation: CASADKRREQYF.

The table lists this clonotype with a few counts. This chain joins TRBV12-3 or TRBV12-4 and TRBJ2-1; 7 bases fit TRBD2. J gave up 13 bases and V 5 bases, and 8 bases lay outside the gene matches. This CDR3 comprises 12 residues. This CDR3 reads CASSRLALKQFF. The CDR3 DNA sequence: TGTGCCAGCAGTCGACTAGCCCTGAAACAGTTCTTC.

This clonotype was seen more than once but under ten times. V is TRBV27 and J is TRBJ2-7, with a weak D call TRBD1 (7 bases). CDR1 and CDR2 (germline): MNHEY, SMNVEV (reference sequence). The ends were cut back, 6 bases at V and 9 bases at J, with 27 bases in the middle. CDR3 size: 16 residues. CDR3 sequence reads: CASSRGPTGEVPGQYF. The CDR3 DNA reads TGTGCCAGCAGCCGCGGGCCCACAGGGGAGGTACCAGGGCAGTACTTC.

The table lists this clonotype with a few counts. This rearrangement joins TRBV9 to TRBJ1-4, with D tentatively TRBD1 (5 bases). Per the germline V gene, CDR1 is SGDLS and CDR2 is YYNGEE. V shed 1 base and J shed 7 bases, with 14 bases lying between them. This CDR3 has 15 residues. The CDR3 loop reads CASSVLPGGSEKLFF. The DNA of the CDR3 is TGTGCCAGCAGCGTATTACCGGGGGGAAGTGAAAAACTGTTTTTT. Based on the CDR3 plus reference TRBV9 and TRBJ1-4, the full variable domain is DSGVTQTPKHLITATGQRVTLRCSPRSGDLSVYWYQQSLDQGLQFLIQYYNGEERAKGNILERFSAQQFPDLHSELNLSSLELGDSALYFCASSVLPGGSEKLFFGSGTQLSVL.

V and J are TRBV5-1 and TRBJ2-7, with 8 bases that match TRBD1. J lost 3 bases, V lost 3 bases, and 11 bases had no gene match. There are 16 residues in the CDR3. Germline values: CDR1 SGHRS, CDR2 YFSETQ. CDR3 sequence (DNA): TGCGCCAGCAGCTGGGACAGGCGGTCCCAGGGCTACGAGCAGTACTTC. It codes for CASSWDRRSQGYEQYF.

This chain uses TRBV10-2 with TRBJ1-5; D unclear. This CDR3 spans 14 amino acids. Between the trimmed V and J ends, which lost 10 bases and 4 bases, there was a span of 17 bases. Germline-derived CDR1 and CDR2 are WSHSY and SAAADI. Here the CDR3 reads CATLETGRNQPQHF. CDR3 sequence (DNA): TGCGCCACCTTGGAAACGGGGAGGAATCAGCCCCAGCATTTT.

This chain uses TRBV9 with TRBJ1-3, with D unresolved. The germline gives CDR1 SGDLS, CDR2 YYNGEE. The CDR3 has 16 amino acids. The germline V and J ends were trimmed by 0 bases and 0 bases, with 10 bases remaining between them. This CDR3 is CASSVEKDTSGNTIYF. The CDR3 DNA reads as TGTGCCAGCAGCGTAGAAAAGGATACCTCTGGAAACACCATATATTTT.

This clonotype was detected a few times. This sequence joins TRBV4-1 and TRBJ2-1; perhaps TRBD2 as D (7 bases). Germline loops: CDR1 MGHRA, CDR2 YSYEKL. The V and J ends lost 2 bases and 4 bases respectively, with 12 bases between them. The length of the CDR3 is 15 residues. The CDR3 spells CASSQWGGQYNEQFF. CDR3 sequence (DNA): TGCGCCAGCAGCCAATGGGGGGGGCAGTACAATGAGCAGTTCTTC.

This clonotype has more than one count but fewer than ten. Here the CDR3 reads CASSIKTGASYEQYF. CDR3 DNA sequence: TGTGCCAGCAGCATTAAGACAGGCGCCTCCTACGAGCAGTACTTC. This chain connects TRBV21-1 to TRBJ2-7; the table's D call of TRBD1 was not tested on the DNA. TRBV21-1 is designated a pseudogene. CDR3 length equals 15 residues.

The table lists this clonotype with a few counts. This chain uses TRBV7-3 with TRBJ2-6; unclear D gene. Germline V gene lookup returns CDR1 SGHTA and CDR2 FQGTGA. V lost 0 bases to trimming and J lost 4 bases, with 19 bases between them. The CDR3 has 19 residues. Here the CDR3 reads CASSLTQTRIRRGANVLTF. The CDR3 coding sequence is TGTGCCAGCAGCTTAACCCAAACACGTATAAGAAGGGGGGCCAACGTCCTGACTTTC.

The chain is built from TRBV5-4 and TRBJ2-3, with a tentative D call TRBD1 (6 bases). The V end was cut by 0 bases, the J end by 0 bases, with 23 bases between. The germline gives CDR1 SGHNT, CDR2 YYREEE (reference sequence). This CDR3 spans 20 amino acids. The CDR3 region has the DNA TGTGCCAGCAGCTTGGGTGACTTGGGGGCCCTTTTCTTTAGCACAGATACGCAGTATTTT. Translation gives CASSLGDLGALFFSTDTQYF.

In this sample, this clonotype turned up a few times. V and J are TRBV18 and TRBJ2-3, with 8 bases fitting TRBD1. J lost 0 bases, V lost 2 bases, and 4 bases had no gene match. CDR3 length: 16 amino acids. Germline lookup yields CDR1 KGHSH and CDR2 LQKENI. The CDR3 bases are TGTGCCAGCTCACCATTCAGACAGGGGAGCACAGATACGCAGTATTTT. Its protein is CASSPFRQGSTDTQYF.

The chain couples TRBV29-1 to TRBJ1-1; D perhaps matches TRBD1 (5 bases). CDR3 length: 13 amino acids. V was trimmed by 4 bases and J by 10 bases, leaving 19 bases between them. The germline gives CDR1 SQVTM, CDR2 ANQGSEA. The CDR3 DNA is TGCAGCGTTGCCCTTCCCGGACGCACAGGAGCTTTCTTT. Translation gives CSVALPGRTGAFF. Supplemented by reference TRBV29-1 and TRBJ1-1, the full variable domain reads SAVISQKPSRDICQRGTSLTIQCQVDSQVTMMFWYRQQPGQSLTLIATANQGSEATYESGFVIDKFPISRPNLTFSTLTVSNMSPEDSSIYLCSVALPGRTGAFFGQGTRLTVV.

This clonotype came up a few times. This chain links TRBV20-1 with TRBJ2-5; no definite D call. Deletions cut 2 bases from V and 3 bases from J, with 16 bases between. The length of the CDR3 is 15 residues. Looked up from germline, CDR1 is DFQATT and CDR2 is SNEGSKA (reference sequence). The CDR3: CSARSFKVPEETQYF. DNA for the CDR3: TGCAGTGCTAGATCTTTCAAGGTACCAGAAGAGACCCAGTACTTC.

The chain couples TRBV5-1 to TRBJ1-5, with 11 bases aligning to TRBD1. Germline V CDR1 and CDR2: SGHRS, YFSETQ. The V and J ends lost 3 bases and 6 bases, in that order; junction bases with no gene match: 5. There are 15 residues in the CDR3. The CDR3 loop reads CASSSGTGGGQPQHF. The CDR3 DNA is TGCGCCAGCAGCTCCGGGACAGGGGGAGGTCAGCCCCAGCATTTT. Full variable domain (rest looked up from reference TRBV5-1 and TRBJ1-5): KAGVTQTPRYLIKTRGQQVTLSCSPISGHRSVSWYQQTPGQGLQFLFEYFSETQRNKGNFPGRFSGRQFSNSRSEMNVSTLELGDSALYLCASSSGTGGGQPQHFGDGTRLSIL.